The 8 T cell receptor beta chains listed next were all sequenced from one sample in a study of OX40 agonist ivuxolimab in advanced cancers. Data came from immunoSEQ multiplex PCR; TCRdb stores just in-frame clones and leaves some out. The sample contains around 50,000 clones, 70% to 90% of which appear only once. Specimen: CD4+ or CD8+ T cells sorted from blood, collected in a trial of the OX40 agonist ivuxolimab. All receptors come from an adult with an advanced solid tumor such as melanoma, head and neck, liver or kidney cancer.

This clone was seen a handful of times. The chain couples TRBV15 to TRBJ2-2; D not resolved. This CDR3 has 13 residues. With 0 bases removed from V and 6 bases from J, the gap between germline ends came to 5 bases. The germline CDR1 and CDR2 sequences are LNHNV and YYDKDF (reference sequence). CDR3 DNA sequence: TGTGCCACCAGCAGAGATCTCGCCGGGGAGCTGTTTTTT. Its translation: CATSRDLAGELFF.

The gene calls are TRBV14 and TRBJ1-5, with 7 bases aligning to TRBD1. Germline trimming cut 7 bases from V and 3 bases from J; bases unmatched to any gene: 6. Per germline, CDR1 SGHDN and CDR2 FVKESK. This CDR3 region has 14 residues. The CDR3 is CASNRDSYNQPQHF. In nucleotides, the CDR3 is TGTGCCAGCAACCGGGACAGCTACAATCAGCCCCAGCATTTT.

The chain links TRBV28 to TRBJ2-7; D not certain. CDR1 is MDHEN and CDR2 is SYDVKM in the germline V gene. The germline V and J ends were trimmed by 3 bases and 0 bases, with 21 bases remaining between them. This CDR3 is built from 18 residues. CDR3 region: CASSFPRASRKISYEQYF. In DNA, the CDR3 is TGTGCCAGCAGTTTCCCCAGAGCTTCCAGGAAGATCTCCTACGAGCAGTACTTC.

As for this clone: Different DNA sequences within this sample yield the same CDR3. The chain couples TRBV5-5 to TRBJ1-1; D is uncertain. V shed 2 bases and J shed 1 base, with 6 bases lying between them. The CDR3 is 13 residues long. CDR1 is SGHKS and CDR2 is YYEKEE in the germline V gene (reference sequence). This CDR3 reads CASSLKGNTEAFF. The CDR3 DNA reads as TGTGCCAGCAGCTTAAAAGGGAACACTGAAGCTTTCTTT. Supplemented by reference TRBV5-5 and TRBJ1-1, the full variable domain reads DAGVTQSPTHLIKTRGQQVTLRCSPISGHKSVSWYQQVLGQGPQFIFQYYEKEERGRGNFPDRFSARQFPNYSSELNVNALLLGDSALYLCASSLKGNTEAFFGQGTRLTVV.

The table lists this clone with a count of one. This rearrangement joins TRBV11-2 to TRBJ2-1; 8 nucleotides agree with TRBD2. J was trimmed by 7 bases and V by 1 base; bases with no gene match: 3. CDR1 is SGHAT and CDR2 is FQNNGV in the germline V gene. CDR3 length: 14 residues. CDR3 nucleotides: TGTGCCAGCAGCTTAGCGGGAGGGCAAAATGAGCAGTTCTTC. Protein sequence: CASSLAGGQNEQFF. The full variable domain, in which reference TRBV11-2 and TRBJ2-1 provide the parts outside the CDR3, is EAGVAQSPRYKIIEKRQSVAFWCNPISGHATLYWYQQILGQGPKLLIQFQNNGVVDDSQLPKDRFSAERLKGVDSTLKIQPAKLEDSAVYLCASSLAGGQNEQFFGPGTRLTVL.

This sequence joins TRBV5-1 and TRBJ2-7, with 7 bases lining up with TRBD2. Looked up from germline, CDR1 is SGHRS and CDR2 is YFSETQ. The V segment lost 4 bases and the J segment 6 bases; nucleotides outside the gene matches: 7. This CDR3 spans 13 amino acids. The CDR3 loop reads CASSAGREGEQYF. The CDR3 DNA reads TGCGCCAGCAGCGCGGGCAGGGAGGGCGAGCAGTACTTC.

A few counts support this clone. V gene TRBV4-1 combines with J gene TRBJ1-2; D may be TRBD1 (6 bases). Trimming stripped 1 base from V and 7 bases from J, with 19 bases between. This CDR3 has 16 amino acids. The germline CDR1 and CDR2 sequences are MGHRA and YSYEKL. CDR3 nucleotide sequence: TGCGCCAGCAGCCAAGCGCCCGACAGGTACCAAAGTGGCTACACCTTC. Translation gives CASSQAPDRYQSGYTF.

V gene TRBV19 combines with J gene TRBJ1-5; 7 nucleotides match TRBD1. Germline V gene data show CDR1 as LNHDA and CDR2 as SQIVND (reference sequence). The CDR3 extends over 16 amino acids. V lost 5 bases to trimming and J lost 6 bases; unmatched junction nucleotides: 13. CDR3 nucleotide sequence: TGTGCCAGTAGTGTCAACAGGGGAGACCCAGGTCAGCCCCAGCATTTT. Translating gives CASSVNRGDPGQPQHF.